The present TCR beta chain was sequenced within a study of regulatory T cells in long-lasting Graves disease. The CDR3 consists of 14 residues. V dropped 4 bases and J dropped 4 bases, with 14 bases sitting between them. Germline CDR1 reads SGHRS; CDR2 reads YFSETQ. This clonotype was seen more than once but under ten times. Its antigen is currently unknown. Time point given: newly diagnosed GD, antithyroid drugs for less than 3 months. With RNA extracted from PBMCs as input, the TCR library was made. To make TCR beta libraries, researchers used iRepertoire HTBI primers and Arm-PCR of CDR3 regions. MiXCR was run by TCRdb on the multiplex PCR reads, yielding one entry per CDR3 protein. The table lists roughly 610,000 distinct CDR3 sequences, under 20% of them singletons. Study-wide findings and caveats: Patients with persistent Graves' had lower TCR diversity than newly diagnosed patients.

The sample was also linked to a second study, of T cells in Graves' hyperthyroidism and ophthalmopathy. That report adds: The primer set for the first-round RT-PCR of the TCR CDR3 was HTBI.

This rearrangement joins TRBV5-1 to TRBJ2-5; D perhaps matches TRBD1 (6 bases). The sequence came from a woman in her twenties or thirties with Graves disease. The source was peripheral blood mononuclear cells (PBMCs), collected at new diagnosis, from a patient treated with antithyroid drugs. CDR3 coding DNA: TGCGCCAGCAGCCAGGGGACACCGGTAGAGACCCAGTACTTC. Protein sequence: CASSQGTPVETQYF.